This TCR beta chain was profiled in a study of T cell responses to AZD1222 COVID-19 vaccine. Study overall: Analysis merged second doses at about 4 or about 12 weeks. Findings and caveats of the study: Donors were chiefly white British, with a greater number of females, and clonal diversity was perhaps underestimated. Targets within unmutated variant regions were reportedly found for nearly half of spike-specific TCRs. The study identified only six AZD1222 recipients as seropositive at baseline.

Trimming pared 4 bases from V and 9 bases from J, leaving 4 bases between. Germline V gene data show CDR1 as WNHNN and CDR2 as SYGVQD (reference sequence). There are 10 residues in the CDR3. The table came from immunoSEQ multiplex PCR; TCRdb's copy has only in-frame clones and leaves some out. This table holds some 110,000 clones, 88% found once. For this clone: Antigen specificity is unknown.

J is TRBJ2-1 and V is TRBV10-1, with D unresolved. The sample consisted of peripheral blood, taken on day 0 of AZD1222 vaccination. The receptor's source is an adult in good health. The CDR3 sequence is CASSVVEQFF. In nucleotides, the CDR3 is TGCGCCAGCAGTGTGGTTGAGCAGTTCTTC.